The 21 T cell receptor beta chains given below trace back to one sample, sequenced in a study of blood T cell repertoires in COVID-19. Produced via immunoSEQ multiplex PCR; TCRdb's table is partial and in-frame only. The repertoire holds 200,000 or so clones, about 82% seen once, with approximately 0.97% in the top ten. Material: peripheral blood. The receptors here all came from a man in his 60s with COVID-19, enrolled during active disease.

The V gene is TRBV29-1, the J gene TRBJ2-1; perhaps TRBD1 as D (5 bases). The CDR3 is made up of 15 amino acids. The V and J ends lost 0 bases and 1 base respectively, with 10 bases between them. Germline CDR1 is SQVTM and CDR2 is ANQGSEA. Written as DNA, the CDR3 is TGCAGCGTTGAAGATCTCAGGGAATCCTACAATGAGCAGTTCTTC. This codes for CSVEDLRESYNEQFF.

The chain links TRBV4-1 to TRBJ2-3; 8 bases line up with TRBD1. Germline V gene data show CDR1 as MGHRA and CDR2 as YSYEKL. The CDR3 is 15 amino acids. Losses at the gene ends were 4 bases for V and 0 bases for J; bases not matched to a gene: 3. The CDR3 here is CASSPRQGSTDTQYF. DNA for the CDR3: TGCGCCAGCAGCCCCCGACAGGGGAGCACAGATACGCAGTATTTT.

The rearrangement joins TRBV2 to TRBJ2-1; D may be TRBD1 (5 bases). Trimming cost V 6 bases and J 6 bases, with 15 bases left between them. The length of the CDR3 is 14 residues. The germline V gene encodes CDR1 SNHLY and CDR2 FYNNEI. The CDR3 protein is CASSGHPKGNEQFF. In nucleotides, the CDR3 is TGTGCCAGCAGCGGACACCCCAAGGGCAATGAGCAGTTCTTC.

V is TRBV7-3 and J is TRBJ1-1; D possibly corresponds to TRBD1 (6 bases). The CDR3 covers 13 residues. Trimming cost V 4 bases and J 3 bases, with 9 bases left between them. The germline V gene has CDR1 SGHTA and CDR2 FQGTGA. The CDR3 loop is CASSYTGYTEAFF. The CDR3 region has the DNA TGTGCCAGCAGCTACACAGGGTACACTGAAGCTTTCTTT.

The gene calls are TRBV30 and TRBJ1-1; the D gene is possibly TRBD1 (6 bases). The CDR3 loop spans 12 amino acids. Germline V gene lookup returns CDR1 GTSNPN and CDR2 SVGIG (reference sequence). V was trimmed by 8 bases and J by 4 bases, leaving 14 bases between them. CDR3 bases: TGTGCCGGAAACAGGGTCGGCACTGAAGCTTTCTTT. Protein product: CAGNRVGTEAFF.

V is TRBV7-9 and J is TRBJ2-3; no clear D gene. V lost 5 bases and J lost 8, with 8 bases in between. Germline CDR1 SEHNR, CDR2 FQNEAQ (reference sequence). The CDR3 totals 11 residues. The CDR3 loop is CASSPPGTQYF. CDR3 in DNA: TGTGCCAGCAGCCCCCCGGGTACGCAGTATTTT.

The V and J genes are TRBV6-1 and TRBJ1-1; D is possibly TRBD1 (5 bases). Germline V CDR1 and CDR2: MNHNS, SASEGT. V lost 3 bases to trimming and J lost 5 bases, with 10 bases between them. The CDR3 is made up of 13 amino acids. CDR3: CASSEQEGTEAFF. The CDR3 DNA follows: TGTGCCAGCAGTGAGCAGGAGGGGACTGAAGCTTTCTTT.

The V gene is TRBV9, the J gene TRBJ2-1; the match to TRBD2 covers 10 bases. CDR1 and CDR2 (germline): SGDLS, YYNGEE. The CDR3 length is 16 residues. The V segment lost 0 bases and the J segment 6 bases; nucleotides outside the gene matches: 6. The CDR3 sequence is CASSVGASGSGNEQFF. The CDR3 coding sequence is TGTGCCAGCAGCGTAGGAGCTAGCGGGAGTGGCAATGAGCAGTTCTTC.

The V and J genes are TRBV29-1 and TRBJ1-4, with TRBD1 as a possible D gene (6 bases). Trimming stripped 4 bases from V and 8 bases from J, with 17 bases between. The CDR3 length is 14 residues. Germline V lookup: CDR1 SQVTM, CDR2 ANQGSEA. CDR3 region: CSVGRPGVGEKLFF. As DNA, the CDR3 is TGCAGCGTTGGGCGGCCAGGGGTTGGCGAAAAACTGTTTTTT.

The gene calls are TRBV9 and TRBJ2-1; 9 bases line up with TRBD1. In germline, CDR1 is SGDLS, CDR2 YYNGEE. J gave up 1 base and V 4 bases, and 3 bases lay outside the gene matches. The CDR3 is 15 residues long. This CDR3 is CASSTGTGSYNEQFF. CDR3 DNA sequence: TGTGCCAGCAGCACAGGGACAGGGTCCTACAATGAGCAGTTCTTC.

The sample holds a few counts of this clone. This sequence joins TRBV7-9 and TRBJ2-7, with 10 nucleotides matching TRBD2. The CDR3 is made up of 17 amino acids. V was pared by 2 bases and J by 1 base, with 8 bases of the junction left unmatched. In germline, CDR1 is SEHNR, CDR2 FQNEAQ (reference sequence). This CDR3 is CASSLPTGLAVSYEQYF. CDR3 DNA sequence: TGTGCCAGCAGCTTACCGACAGGACTAGCGGTATCCTACGAGCAGTACTTC.

This clone was observed a single time. V gene TRBV2 combines with J gene TRBJ2-3; 9 positions agree with TRBD1. Germline trimming cut 8 bases from V and 4 bases from J; bases unmatched to any gene: 7. CDR1 is SNHLY, CDR2 FYNNEI, per germline. This CDR3 has 14 residues. For the CDR3, the DNA is TGTGCCAGCCTCAGGACAGGGGCGGCAGATACGCAGTATTTT. Translating it yields CASLRTGAADTQYF.

The rearrangement uses TRBV2 and TRBJ2-2; 8 bases align to TRBD2. Germline V gives CDR1 SNHLY, CDR2 FYNNEI. CDR3 size: 14 residues. J lost 4 bases, V lost 7 bases, and 5 bases had no gene match. The CDR3 loop is CASILSGSTGELFF. CDR3 DNA: TGTGCCAGCATCTTGAGCGGGAGCACCGGGGAGCTGTTTTTT.

This CDR3 reads CASSPPGRNTDTQYF. The CDR3 coding sequence is TGTGCCAGCAGCCCACCAGGGCGGAACACAGATACGCAGTATTTT. This chain joins TRBV3-1 (or the pseudogene TRBV3-2) and TRBJ2-3, with a possible D match to TRBD1 (5 bases). Germline V lookup: CDR1 LGHDT, CDR2 YNNKEL (reference sequence). The CDR3 contains 15 residues. V gave up 4 bases and J gave up 2 bases, with 13 bases separating them.

The chain couples TRBV7-3 to TRBJ2-7; 9 nucleotides line up with TRBD2. The CDR3 is 16 residues long. The ends lost 1 base at V and 3 bases at J; junction bases unmatched: 7. The germline gives CDR1 SGHTA, CDR2 FQGTGA. Here the CDR3 reads CASSLIPAGGFYEQYF. CDR3 bases: TGTGCCAGCAGCTTAATCCCAGCGGGGGGCTTCTACGAGCAGTACTTC.

The rearrangement joins TRBV6-5 to TRBJ1-1; a weak D match, TRBD1 (6 bases). CDR3 length: 15 residues. The germline CDR1 and CDR2 sequences are MNHEY and SVGAGI. The V end lost 0 bases, the J end lost 4 bases, and 12 bases lay between the germline ends. The CDR3 spells CASSYSGRGSTEAFF. Written as DNA, the CDR3 is TGTGCCAGCAGTTACTCGGGGAGGGGGAGCACTGAAGCTTTCTTT.

Notes on this clone: Different DNA sequences within this sample yield the same CDR3. The V and J genes are TRBV7-2 and TRBJ1-1; D is ambiguous. The germline gives CDR1 SGHTA, CDR2 FQGNSA. The V gene lost 6 bases and the J gene lost 0 bases, with 8 bases spanning the gap. This CDR3 is built from 13 residues. CDR3 sequence (DNA): TGTGCCAGCAGTAGGAGCATGAACACTGAAGCTTTCTTT. This gives the protein CASSRSMNTEAFF.

The chain uses TRBV7-9 and TRBJ2-2; possible D gene TRBD1, 6 bases. The V gene lost 5 bases and the J gene lost 7 bases, with 11 bases spanning the gap. The germline gives CDR1 SEHNR, CDR2 FQNEAQ (reference sequence). The CDR3 consists of 13 residues. CDR3 sequence: CASSVGTLGELFF. In DNA, the CDR3 is TGTGCCAGCAGCGTTGGGACACTCGGGGAGCTGTTTTTT.

This clone is a singleton in its sample. The rearrangement joins TRBV28 to TRBJ1-6, with a weak D call TRBD1 (5 bases). Germline CDR1 reads MDHEN; CDR2 reads SYDVKM. The length of the CDR3 is 14 residues. The V and J ends lost 6 bases and 7 bases respectively, with 13 bases between them. CDR3 DNA: TGTGCCAGCAGCCCGGGACTCCCCAATTCACCCCTCCACTTT. It is translated as CASSPGLPNSPLHF.

There are a few counts of this clone. The chain combines TRBV7-2 with TRBJ1-2, with D maybe TRBD1 (6 bases). V was trimmed by 3 bases and J by 0 bases, leaving 11 bases between them. CDR1 SGHTA and CDR2 FQGNSA come from the germline V gene. The CDR3 is 15 amino acids. The CDR3 is CASSFTGPANYGYTF. Written as DNA, the CDR3 is TGTGCCAGCAGCTTCACAGGGCCAGCTAACTATGGCTACACCTTC. The whole variable domain, filled in from reference TRBV7-2 and TRBJ1-2, reads GAGVSQSPSNKVTEKGKDVELRCDPISGHTALYWYRQSLGQGLEFLIYFQGNSAPDKSGLPSDRFSAERTGGSVSTLTIQRTQQEDSAVYLCASSFTGPANYGYTFGSGTRLTVV.

CDR3 residues: CASSLRQEDTEAFF. DNA for the CDR3: TGTGCCAGCAGCTTACGGCAGGAGGACACTGAAGCTTTCTTT. The chain carries TRBV7-6 and TRBJ1-1; D gene uncertain. This CDR3 region has 14 residues. CDR1 is SGHVS and CDR2 is FNYEAQ in the germline V gene. Trimming shortened V by 2 bases and J by 3 bases, and 10 bases separated the two germline ends.